These 9 T cell receptor beta chains were all obtained from the same sample, sequenced in a study of blood T cells in healthy people across ages. A second about 6 to 12 cycle PCR used barcoded and J-beta primers. TCRdb re-called the 5' RACE reads with MiXCR, one entry per CDR3 protein. The top ten hold 3% to 4% of the sample, which has 800,000 or so distinct CDR3 sequences, about 25% seen once. This sample was shared with a second study, whose subject was T cells of mothers and their children.

The material sequenced was blood. The receptors come from a boy younger than 18 in good health.

The chain has TRBV29-1 and TRBJ2-1; 7 nucleotides align to TRBD1. Germline assignment: CDR1 SQVTM and CDR2 ANQGSEA. Trimming at V came to 5 bases and at J to 8 bases, leaving 15 bases not matched to a gene. This CDR3 is built from 15 residues. The CDR3 nucleotides are TGCAGCGTTCGAGGGGGCGAACGGATTGGGGATGAGCAGTTCTTC. Amino acids: CSVRGGERIGDEQFF.

This chain uses TRBV15 with TRBJ2-5, with D perhaps being TRBD1 or TRBD2 (6 bases each). V was trimmed by 0 bases and J by 1 base, leaving 9 bases between them. CDR1 and CDR2 from the germline V gene are LNHNV and YYDKDF (reference sequence). The CDR3 contains 15 residues. The CDR3 DNA reads TGTGCCACCAGCAGAGATCGGGGGCCCCAAGAGACCCAGTACTTC. Translation gives CATSRDRGPQETQYF.

The rearrangement uses TRBV3-1 and TRBJ2-2; weak D call: TRBD1 (6 bases). Germline values: CDR1 LGHDT, CDR2 YNNKEL (reference sequence). V dropped 0 bases and J dropped 3 bases, with 11 bases sitting between them. The CDR3 contains 16 residues. The CDR3 region is CASSQDLQGYTGELFF. CDR3 sequence (DNA): TGTGCCAGCAGCCAAGATCTACAGGGATACACCGGGGAGCTGTTTTTT.

This clonotype was picked up a small number of times. The V and J genes are TRBV3-1 and TRBJ2-1; D is unresolved. The CDR3 totals 16 residues. Germline CDR1 reads LGHDT; CDR2 reads YNNKEL (reference sequence). V lost 4 bases and J lost 0, with 13 bases in between. The CDR3 DNA sequence: TGTGCCAGCAGCCCCGATGCGGTTAGCTCCTACAATGAGCAGTTCTTC. Amino acids: CASSPDAVSSYNEQFF.

The chain joins TRBV20-1 to TRBJ2-1, with 9 bases identical to TRBD2. The germline gives CDR1 DFQATT, CDR2 SNEGSKA (reference sequence). The CDR3 is made up of 16 amino acids. Unmatched junction bases numbered 12, after V lost 2 bases and J lost 7 bases. CDR3 region: CSARSRVAGAMNEQFF. The CDR3 coding sequence is TGCAGTGCTAGATCTCGGGTAGCGGGAGCTATGAATGAGCAGTTCTTC.

V usage is TRBV27 and J usage is TRBJ2-7; maybe TRBD2 (5 bases). Germline CDR1 and CDR2: MNHEY and SMNVEV (reference sequence). This CDR3 is 13 amino acids long. Trimming cost V 2 bases and J 5 bases, with 10 bases left between them. Here the CDR3 reads CASSLGGNDEQYF. In nucleotides, the CDR3 is TGTGCCAGCAGTTTAGGAGGAAACGACGAGCAGTACTTC.

This chain uses TRBV28 with TRBJ1-5; D uncertain. CDR3 length: 16 residues. The germline CDR1 and CDR2 sequences are MDHEN and SYDVKM. Trimming took 1 base from V and 0 from J, leaving 10 bases between them. The CDR3 reads CASSLFRTDSNQPQHF. CDR3 nucleotides: TGTGCCAGCAGTTTATTCCGGACCGATAGCAATCAGCCCCAGCATTTT.

In regard to this clonotype: The junction shows a germline mismatch at one end, possibly a read error. DNA for the CDR3: TGTGCCAGCAGCCTCAGGGCAACTAATGAAAAACTGCTTTTT. It codes for CASSLRATNEKLLF. The chain links TRBV7-2 to TRBJ1-4; tentatively, D is TRBD1 (5 bases). The length of the CDR3 is 14 residues. CDR1 and CDR2 (germline): SGHTA, FQGNSA.

The chain carries TRBV21-1 and TRBJ2-1; the table's D gene call, TRBD1, was not cross checked with the DNA. The J call may not be correct, given that the DNA end is closer to TRBJ2-7. TRBV21-1 is a known pseudogene. CDR3 size: 16 residues. The CDR3 region is CASSGAVVPPSYEQYF. Written as DNA, the CDR3 is TGTGCCAGCAGCGGGGCCGTGGTGCCCCCCTCCTACGAGCAGTACTTC.